The subject of this entry is one T cell receptor beta chain. The second PCR ran roughly 7 to 12 cycles with a sample-barcoded 5' primer and J-beta primers. TCRdb re-derived calls from the 5' RACE reads in MiXCR, one entry per CDR3 protein. The sample includes about 1,500,000 distinct CDR3 sequences, about 43% seen only once; the top ten take approximately 7.9%. These data are taken from a study of blood T cells in healthy people across ages. This CDR3 comprises 16 residues. V was pared by 4 bases and J by 7 bases, with 13 bases of the junction left unmatched. The clonotype was recovered from a woman under 30 in good health. Sequencing input: blood. The gene calls are TRBV12-3 or TRBV12-4 and TRBJ2-1; 7 positions match TRBD2. The CDR3 sequence is CASSSRLAATRNEQFF. The CDR3 DNA reads as TGTGCCAGCAGTTCCCGCCTAGCGGCCACAAGGAATGAGCAGTTCTTC.